Listed below are T cell receptor beta chains from one sample, sequenced in a study of T-cell reconstitution after alpha-beta-depleted transplantation in children. TCRdb redid the calling of the PCR reads with MiXCR, one entry per CDR3 protein. Of 480,000 or so distinct CDR3 sequences in the sample, more than 9% are singletons; the top ten hold 2%. This material consisted of PBMCs, taken before TCRalphabeta/CD19-depleted stem cell transplant. These receptors all come from a child aged 2-15 years with inherited bone marrow failure, due to receive a stem cell transplant. Both conserved end residues are part of each CDR3. A D gene is named only where the DNA matches it firmly. Rows give clone size only sometimes, using once, few, many, or a class for an expanded clone.

j_call d_call clone_size v_call cdr3_nt cdr3_aa
TRBJ2-5 - many TRBV5-1 TGCGCCAGCAGCTTAACCCTGCCTCAAGAGACCCAGTACTTC CASSLTLPQETQYF
TRBJ2-1 TRBD2 - TRBV9 TGTGCCAGCAGCGAGGGGGGACTAGCGGGGCTTTTAGATGAGCAGTTCTTC CASSEGGLAGLLDEQFF
TRBJ2-1 TRBD2 few TRBV12-3/TRBV12-4 TGTGCCAGCAGTTGGGTGGCGGGACTAAACAATGAGCAGTTCTTC CASSWVAGLNNEQFF
TRBJ2-7 - many TRBV14 TGTGCCAGCAGCCAAGATTTGTGGGAACACGAGCAGTACTTC CASSQDLWEHEQYF
TRBJ2-7 TRBD2 few TRBV4-2 TGTGCCAGCAGCCAAGATGGGGGACTATCCTACGAGCAGTACTTC CASSQDGGLSYEQYF
TRBJ2-7 TRBD2 - TRBV19 TGTGCCAGTAGCCGGATAGCGGGAGATCTCTACGAGCAGTACTTC CASSRIAGDLYEQYF
TRBJ2-2 TRBD1 many TRBV13 TGTGCCAGCAGCTCAGCCGGGACAGGGGAGAACACCGGGGAGCTGTTTTTT CASSSAGTGENTGELFF
TRBJ2-7 - few TRBV19 TGTGCCAGCAACCCCACCGGGGGACATCTCTACGAGCAGTACTTC CASNPTGGHLYEQYF
TRBJ2-7 - many TRBV4-3 TGCGCCAGCAGCCCCTGGGTCAACTACGAGCAGTACTTC CASSPWVNYEQYF
TRBJ2-1 TRBD2 many TRBV5-6 TGTGCCAGCAGCTGGGGACTAGCGGGACCCAATGAGCAGTTCTTC CASSWGLAGPNEQFF
TRBJ2-7 TRBD2 - TRBV9 TGTGCCAGCAGCGGCCGACTAGCGGGAGTTGGTGAGCAGTACTTC CASSGRLAGVGEQYF
TRBJ1-2 TRBD1 - TRBV19 TGTGCCAGTAGTGGACCGGGACAGGGGCGTTACTATGGCTACACCTTC CASSGPGQGRYYGYTF
TRBJ2-1 - - TRBV12-3/TRBV12-4 TGTGCCAGCACCTCCGTAGACGATGAGCAGTTCTTC CASTSVDDEQFF
TRBJ2-6 - many TRBV5-1 TGCGCCAGTCACGGCGGGGGCCCCTCTGGGGCCAACGTCCTGACTTTC CASHGGGPSGANVLTF
TRBJ2-5 - few TRBV20-1 TGCAGTGCCCCTAGGGCGGAGGACCTGGGGACCCAGTACTTC CSAPRAEDLGTQYF
TRBJ2-2 - - TRBV20-1 TGCAGTGCTAGAACCGGGGAGCTGTTTTTT CSARTGELFF
TRBJ2-1 - many TRBV5-1 TGCGCCAGCAGCTTCTCGTTGATGGCTAGCGAGAGTAATGAGCAGTTCTTC CASSFSLMASESNEQFF
TRBJ1-4 - many TRBV29-1 TGCAGCGTCCGGGCCGTGGGAGAAAAACTGTTTTTT CSVRAVGEKLFF
TRBJ2-5 - - TRBV7-7 TGTGCCACCCTACCTAGGCATGGCGGGCAAGAGACCCAGTACTTC CATLPRHGGQETQYF
TRBJ1-1 - many TRBV19 TGTGCCAGTAGTTCCCTAGGACGGAACACTGAAGCTTTCTTT CASSSLGRNTEAFF
TRBJ1-1 - many TRBV20-1 TGCAGTGCTACCCAGGTTAAGACTGAAGCTTTCTTT CSATQVKTEAFF
TRBJ2-1 TRBD2 - TRBV12-3/TRBV12-4 TGTGCCAGCAGCGGGAGCCGTTCCGAGTGGACTAGCGGCTACAATGAGCAGTTCTTC CASSGSRSEWTSGYNEQFF
TRBJ1-2 TRBD1 many TRBV28 TGTGCCAGCAGTCCGCCGACAGGGGACTATGGCTACACCTTC CASSPPTGDYGYTF
TRBJ1-4 - - TRBV6-5 TGTGCCAGCAGTTATTCCCCCGATATATGGGGGGGGGAAAAACTGTTTTTT CASSYSPDIWGGEKLFF
TRBJ2-7 - many TRBV29-1 TGCAGCGTTGAGGGCAGGGGATGGTACTACGAGCAGTACTTC CSVEGRGWYYEQYF
TRBJ2-1 - many TRBV29-1 TGCAGCGTTGTCGTAGCCGCACGGAATTACAATGAGCAGTTCTTC CSVVVAARNYNEQFF
TRBJ2-5 - many TRBV29-1 TGCAGCGTTGAAGATGGAACAGTTAGAGAGACCCAGTACTTC CSVEDGTVRETQYF
TRBJ2-7 TRBD2 many TRBV7-9 TGTGCCAGCAGCTTAGCAGCGGGAGTATCCTACGAGCAGTACTTC CASSLAAGVSYEQYF
TRBJ2-3 - - TRBV7-9 TGTGCCAGCAGGGCCGGGCCCGCCGGTGGGGATACGCAGTATTTT CASRAGPAGGDTQYF
TRBJ2-1 TRBD2 few TRBV7-9 TGTGCCAGCAGCTGGAGCGGGAGGGTTTACAATGAGCAGTTCTTC CASSWSGRVYNEQFF
TRBJ2-7 TRBD2 - TRBV5-4 TGTGCCAGCAGCGGCGGGACTAGCAGCTCCTACGAGCAGTACTTC CASSGGTSSSYEQYF
TRBJ1-3 - - TRBV27 TGTGCCAGCAGTTTATCGGCCGGCAACTCTGGAAACACCATATATTTT CASSLSAGNSGNTIYF
TRBJ2-2 - - TRBV5-4 TGTGCCAGCAGCGGGGGACTTTCCACCGGGGAGCTGTTTTTT CASSGGLSTGELFF
TRBJ1-1 - few TRBV18 TGTGCCAGCTCACCACAGGGATTCGACACTGAAGCTTTCTTT CASSPQGFDTEAFF
TRBJ2-7 - many TRBV5-1 TGCGCCAGCAGCTCCACAGGGCCTGACGAGCAGTACTTC CASSSTGPDEQYF
TRBJ1-6 - few TRBV10-3 TGTGCCATCAGTGAGGACAGGAGCTCCTATAATTCACCCCTCCACTTT CAISEDRSSYNSPLHF
TRBJ2-7 - many TRBV19 TGTGCCAGTAGTATCTACGGGAGCTCCTACGAGCAGTACTTC CASSIYGSSYEQYF
TRBJ1-3 TRBD1 many TRBV7-6 TGTGCCAGCAGCTCCTACAGGGGAGTCGGAAACACCATATATTTT CASSSYRGVGNTIYF
TRBJ2-5 TRBD1 few TRBV5-6 TGTGCCAGCAGCGGTCAGGACAGGGGATCCCAAGAGACCCAGTACTTC CASSGQDRGSQETQYF
TRBJ1-2 - many TRBV5-1 TGCGCCAGCAGCTCTCAGGGTAGCGGCTACACCTTC CASSSQGSGYTF
TRBJ2-1 - few TRBV3-1 TGTGCCAGCAGCCAAGAGCACACCTCCTACAATGAGCAGTTCTTC CASSQEHTSYNEQFF
TRBJ2-1 - many TRBV28 TGTGCCAGCAGTTTAACCCTAGGAAATGAGCAGTTCTTC CASSLTLGNEQFF
TRBJ1-6 - few TRBV28 TGTGCCAGCAGTTTGGCTGACAGTCCCTCCTATAATTCACCCCTCCACTTT CASSLADSPSYNSPLHF
TRBJ2-5 TRBD2 - TRBV18 TGTGCCAGCTCACCATACGGGACTACCGAAGAGACCCAGTACTTC CASSPYGTTEETQYF
TRBJ2-3 - - TRBV4-3 TGCGCCAGCAGCCAAGATTTGGCCAGCACAGATACGCAGTATTTT CASSQDLASTDTQYF
TRBJ1-4 - many TRBV7-2 TGTGCCAGCAGCGTGACAGTAGACGAAAAACTGTTTTTT CASSVTVDEKLFF
TRBJ2-7 TRBD1 many TRBV30 TGTGCCTGGAGTGTAGGGACAGGGTCCTACGAGCAGTACTTC CAWSVGTGSYEQYF
TRBJ2-5 TRBD2 - TRBV7-2 TGTGCCAGCAGCTTTGCCGGGTGGGAGGGCCAAGAGACCCAGTACTTC CASSFAGWEGQETQYF
TRBJ2-2 TRBD1 many TRBV7-9 TGTGCCAGCAGCTCCCGGACAGGACACACCGGGGAGCTGTTTTTT CASSSRTGHTGELFF
TRBJ2-5 TRBD2 many TRBV7-9 TGTGCCAGCAGCAAGCTGGCGGGAGGGCCGAGGGAGACCCAGTACTTC CASSKLAGGPRETQYF
TRBJ1-2 - - TRBV25-1 TGTGCCAGCAGTGAGGGACCCTATGGCTACACCTTC CASSEGPYGYTF
TRBJ1-2 - - TRBV19 TGTGCCAGTAGCCTCCTGCAAGCAGGGGCAAGGGACTATGGCTACACCTTC CASSLLQAGARDYGYTF
TRBJ2-2 TRBD2 many TRBV4-3 TGCGCCAGCAGCCCTCGAGCGGGAGCTAGGGAGCTGTTTTTT CASSPRAGARELFF
TRBJ2-1 TRBD2 many TRBV7-6 TGTGCCAGCAGCTTCAGATTAGCGGGAGGTTCCTACAATGAGCAGTTCTTC CASSFRLAGGSYNEQFF